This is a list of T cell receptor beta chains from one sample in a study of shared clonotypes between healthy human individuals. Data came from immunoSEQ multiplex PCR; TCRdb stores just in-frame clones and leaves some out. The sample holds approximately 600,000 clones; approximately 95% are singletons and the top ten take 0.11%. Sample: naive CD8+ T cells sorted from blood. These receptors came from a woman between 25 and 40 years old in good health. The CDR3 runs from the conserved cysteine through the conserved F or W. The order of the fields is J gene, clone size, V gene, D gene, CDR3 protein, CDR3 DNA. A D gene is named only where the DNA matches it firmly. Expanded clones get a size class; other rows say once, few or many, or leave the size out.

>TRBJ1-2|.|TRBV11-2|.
CASSLGLNYGYTF
TGTGCCAGCAGCTTAGGTCTCAACTATGGCTACACCTTC
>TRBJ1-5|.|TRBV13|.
CASSRTGSNQPQHF
TGTGCCAGCAGCCGAACAGGGTCTAATCAGCCCCAGCATTTT
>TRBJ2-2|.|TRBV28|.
CASSFRLGAGPTNTGELFF
TGTGCCAGCAGCTTCAGGCTCGGGGCAGGGCCAACGAACACCGGGGAGCTGTTTTTT
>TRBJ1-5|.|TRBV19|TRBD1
CASSVRWTGGPYSNQPQHF
TGTGCCAGTAGTGTTCGTTGGACAGGAGGACCCTATAGCAATCAGCCCCAGCATTTT
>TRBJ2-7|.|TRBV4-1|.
CASSQEASDSYEQYF
TGCGCCAGCAGCCAAGAAGCTAGCGACTCCTACGAGCAGTACTTC
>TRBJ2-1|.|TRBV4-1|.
CASSQNLPGNEQFF
TGCGCCAGCAGCCAGAACTTACCGGGCAATGAGCAGTTCTTC
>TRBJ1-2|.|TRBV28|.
CASRWAQGHYGYTF
TGTGCCAGCAGGTGGGCCCAGGGCCACTATGGCTACACCTTC
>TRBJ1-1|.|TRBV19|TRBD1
CASSPRGAMNTEAFF
TGTGCCAGTAGTCCCAGGGGGGCGATGAACACTGAAGCTTTCTTT
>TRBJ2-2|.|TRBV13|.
CASSPEQITGELFF
TGTGCCAGCAGCCCAGAACAGATAACCGGGGAGCTGTTTTTT
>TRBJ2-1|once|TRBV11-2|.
CASSPGIEQFF
TGTGCCAGCAGCCCCGGGATTGAGCAGTTCTTC
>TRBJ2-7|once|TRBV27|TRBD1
CASSPTGGYEQYF
TGTGCCAGCAGCCCTACAGGGGGCTACGAGCAGTACTTC
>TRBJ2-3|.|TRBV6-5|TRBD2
CASSPWTSGGDTQYF
TGTGCCAGCAGTCCCTGGACTAGCGGGGGTGATACGCAGTATTTT
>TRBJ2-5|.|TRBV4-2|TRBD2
CASSQDATGLVGETQYF
TGTGCCAGCAGCCAAGACGCAACGGGACTAGTTGGGGAGACCCAGTACTTC
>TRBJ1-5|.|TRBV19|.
CASSIWSAGDQPQHF
TGTGCCAGTAGTATTTGGTCGGCAGGGGATCAGCCCCAGCATTTT
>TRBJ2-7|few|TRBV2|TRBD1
CAARDREYEQYF
TGTGCCGCCCGGGACAGGGAATACGAGCAGTACTTC
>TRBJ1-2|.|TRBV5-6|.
CASSADSHRIGYTF
TGTGCCAGCAGCGCGGACAGTCACCGGATAGGCTACACCTTC
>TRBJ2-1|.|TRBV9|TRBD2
CASSVLGLAGNNEQFF
TGTGCCAGCAGCGTATTAGGACTAGCGGGTAACAATGAGCAGTTCTTC
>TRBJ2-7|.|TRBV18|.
CASSPGRNYEQYF
TGTGCCAGCTCACCGGGCAGAAACTACGAGCAGTACTTC
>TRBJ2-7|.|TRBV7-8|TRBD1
CASSPAGQGFNEQYF
TGTGCCAGCAGCCCAGCGGGACAGGGGTTCAACGAGCAGTACTTC
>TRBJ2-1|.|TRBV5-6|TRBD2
CASSSGTSGRFNEQFF
TGTGCCAGCAGCTCTGGGACTAGCGGGAGATTTAATGAGCAGTTCTTC
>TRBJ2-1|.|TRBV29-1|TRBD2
CSASGNYNEQFF
TGCAGTGCTAGCGGGAACTACAATGAGCAGTTCTTC
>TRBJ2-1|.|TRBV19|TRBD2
CASSISGNPYNEQFF
TGTGCCAGTAGTATCAGCGGGAACCCTTACAATGAGCAGTTCTTC
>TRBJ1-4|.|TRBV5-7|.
CASRYAGTNEKLFF
TGTGCCAGCCGCTATGCGGGTACTAATGAAAAACTGTTTTTT
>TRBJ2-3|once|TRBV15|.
CATSRAAGGGDTQYF
TGTGCCACCAGCAGAGCAGCCGGAGGTGGAGATACGCAGTATTTT
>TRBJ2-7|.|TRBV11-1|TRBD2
CASSPPGRGEQYF
TGTGCCAGCAGCCCCCCTGGGAGGGGCGAGCAGTACTTC
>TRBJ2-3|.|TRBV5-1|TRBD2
CASSGRGRTDTQYF
TGCGCCAGCAGCGGGCGCGGGAGGACAGATACGCAGTATTTT
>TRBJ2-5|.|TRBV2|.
CASSESGRRGETQYF
TGTGCCAGCAGCGAGAGCGGACGAAGGGGTGAGACCCAGTACTTC
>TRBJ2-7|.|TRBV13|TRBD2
CASSSPGSGRNSEQYF
TGTGCCAGCAGCTCCCCGGGTAGCGGGAGGAATAGCGAGCAGTACTTC
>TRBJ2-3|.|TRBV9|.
CASSVLMGWETDTQYF
TGTGCCAGCAGCGTACTAATGGGGTGGGAAACAGATACGCAGTATTTT
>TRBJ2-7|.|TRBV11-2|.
CASSPRDNNYEQYF
TGTGCCAGCAGCCCCCGGGACAACAACTACGAGCAGTACTTC
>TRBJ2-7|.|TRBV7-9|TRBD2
CASSPGTSGSYEQYF
TGTGCCAGCAGTCCCGGGACTAGCGGTTCCTACGAGCAGTACTTC
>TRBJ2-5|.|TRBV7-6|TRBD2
CASSLWTSGGETQYF
TGTGCCAGCAGCTTATGGACTAGCGGGGGAGAGACCCAGTACTTC
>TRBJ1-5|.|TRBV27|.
CASSLRNSNQPQHF
TGTGCCAGCAGTTTGCGGAATAGCAATCAGCCCCAGCATTTT
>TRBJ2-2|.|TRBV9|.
CASSVVPFFDRSNTGELFF
TGTGCCAGCAGCGTAGTACCGTTCTTTGACAGGTCTAACACCGGGGAGCTGTTTTTT
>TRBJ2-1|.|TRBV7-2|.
CASSFSGWHEQFF
TGTGCCAGCAGCTTCTCAGGGTGGCATGAGCAGTTCTTC
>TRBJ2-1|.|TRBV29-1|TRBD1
CSVARDRSYNEQFF
TGCAGCGTTGCCCGGGACAGGTCTTACAATGAGCAGTTCTTC
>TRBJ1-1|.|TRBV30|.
CAWSVLRAYVGLNTEAFF
TGTGCCTGGAGTGTACTCAGGGCCTATGTAGGCTTGAACACTGAAGCTTTCTTT
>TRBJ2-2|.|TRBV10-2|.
CASSDERERVTGELFF
TGCGCCAGCAGTGATGAACGGGAGAGGGTCACCGGGGAGCTGTTTTTT
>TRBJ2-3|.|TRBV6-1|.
CASSERTVPSTDTQYF
TGTGCCAGCAGTGAACGGACAGTTCCTAGCACAGATACGCAGTATTTT
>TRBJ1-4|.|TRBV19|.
CASSDPGTRNEKLFF
TGTGCCAGTAGTGACCCCGGGACAAGAAATGAAAAACTGTTTTTT
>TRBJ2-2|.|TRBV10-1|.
CASNARGSTGELFF
TGCGCCAGCAATGCCAGGGGAAGCACCGGGGAGCTGTTTTTT
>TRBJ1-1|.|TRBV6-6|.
CASGGGAEAFF
TGTGCCAGCGGGGGAGGAGCTGAAGCTTTCTTT
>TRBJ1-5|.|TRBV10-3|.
CAISDGRGGLNQPQHF
TGTGCCATCAGTGATGGTCGTGGGGGGCTCAATCAGCCCCAGCATTTT
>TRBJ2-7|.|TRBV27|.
CAISSYEQYF
TGTGCCATCTCCTCCTACGAGCAGTACTTC
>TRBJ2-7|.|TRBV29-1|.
CSVEDSYEQYF
TGCAGCGTTGAGGACAGTTACGAGCAGTACTTC
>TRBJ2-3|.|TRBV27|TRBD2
CASSTAGGARGPDTQYF
TGTGCCAGCAGTACCGCGGGAGGGGCTCGGGGACCAGATACGCAGTATTTT
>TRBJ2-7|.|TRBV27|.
CASSLWAGPPGEQYF
TGTGCCAGCAGTTTATGGGCGGGGCCCCCAGGCGAGCAGTACTTC
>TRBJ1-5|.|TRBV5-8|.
CASSLIYADQPQHF
TGTGCCAGCAGCTTGATATACGCGGATCAGCCCCAGCATTTT
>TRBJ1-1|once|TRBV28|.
CASSYTQGVGTEAFF
TGTGCCAGCAGCTATACCCAGGGAGTGGGCACTGAAGCTTTCTTT
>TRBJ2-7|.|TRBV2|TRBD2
CASSETKTSGRYEQYF
TGTGCCAGCAGCGAAACCAAGACTAGCGGGAGATACGAGCAGTACTTC
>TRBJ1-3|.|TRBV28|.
CASSFSRAGNTIYF
TGTGCCAGCAGTTTTTCCAGGGCTGGAAACACCATATATTTT
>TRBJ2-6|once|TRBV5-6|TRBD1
CASSLTGATGANVLTF
TGTGCCAGCAGCTTAACAGGGGCTACTGGGGCCAACGTCCTGACTTTC
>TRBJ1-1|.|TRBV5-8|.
CASSYGGAEAFF
TGTGCCAGCAGCTACGGTGGGGCTGAAGCTTTCTTT
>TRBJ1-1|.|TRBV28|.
CASSLAGWGEAFF
TGTGCCAGCAGTTTGGCAGGGTGGGGTGAAGCTTTCTTT
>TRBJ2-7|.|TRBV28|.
CASSLSGTSYEQYF
TGTGCCAGCAGTCTCTCGGGGACCTCCTACGAGCAGTACTTC
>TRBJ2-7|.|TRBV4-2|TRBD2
CASSQDQVAGAGYEQYF
TGTGCCAGCAGCCAAGATCAAGTGGCGGGAGCGGGCTACGAGCAGTACTTC
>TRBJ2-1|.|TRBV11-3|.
CASSLDRYNEQFF
TGTGCCAGCAGCTTGGACCGCTACAATGAGCAGTTCTTC